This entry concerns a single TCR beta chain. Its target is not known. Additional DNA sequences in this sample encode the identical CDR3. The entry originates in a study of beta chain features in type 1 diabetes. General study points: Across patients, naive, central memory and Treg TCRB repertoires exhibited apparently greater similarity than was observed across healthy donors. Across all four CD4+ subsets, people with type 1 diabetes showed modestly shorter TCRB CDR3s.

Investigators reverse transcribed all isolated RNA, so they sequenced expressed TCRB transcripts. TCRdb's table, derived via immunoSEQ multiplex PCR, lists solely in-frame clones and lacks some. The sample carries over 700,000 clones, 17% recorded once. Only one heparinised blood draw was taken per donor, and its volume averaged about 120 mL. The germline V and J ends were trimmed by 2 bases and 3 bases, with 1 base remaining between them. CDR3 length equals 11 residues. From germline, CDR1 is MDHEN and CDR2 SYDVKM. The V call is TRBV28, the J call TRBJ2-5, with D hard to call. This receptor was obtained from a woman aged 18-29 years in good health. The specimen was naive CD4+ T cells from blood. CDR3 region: CASSLEETQYF. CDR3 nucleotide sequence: TGTGCCAGCAGTTTAGAAGAGACCCAGTACTTC.